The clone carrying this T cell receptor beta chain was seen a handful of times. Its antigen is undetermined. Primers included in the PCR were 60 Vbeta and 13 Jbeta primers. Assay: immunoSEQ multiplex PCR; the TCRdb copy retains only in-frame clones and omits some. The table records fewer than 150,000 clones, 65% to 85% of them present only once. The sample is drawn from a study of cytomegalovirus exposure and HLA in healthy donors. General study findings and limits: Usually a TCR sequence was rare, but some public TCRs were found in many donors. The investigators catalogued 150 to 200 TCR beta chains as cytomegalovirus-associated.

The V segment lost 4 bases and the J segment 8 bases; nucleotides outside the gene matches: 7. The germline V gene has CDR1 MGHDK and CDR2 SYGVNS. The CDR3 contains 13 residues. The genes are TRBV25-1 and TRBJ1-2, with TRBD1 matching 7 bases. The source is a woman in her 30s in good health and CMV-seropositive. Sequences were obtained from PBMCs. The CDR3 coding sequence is TGTGCCAGCAGTGGGTCGACAGGGCTCGGCTACACCTTC. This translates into CASSGSTGLGYTF.